The 6 T cell receptor beta chains reported below all come from one sample, sequenced in a study of T-cell reconstitution after alpha-beta-depleted transplantation in children. This sample's TCRbeta library carried unique molecular identifier barcodes. TCRdb independently ran MiXCR on the PCR reads; one entry per CDR3 protein. The table includes approximately 230,000 distinct CDR3 sequences, 20% to 30% detected once. The sample consisted of PBMCs, taken before TCRalphabeta/CD19-depleted stem cell transplant. These receptors all come from a girl aged 2 to 9 with Fanconi anemia, due to receive a stem cell transplant.

This clonotype has a handful of counts. The chain combines TRBV20-1 with TRBJ2-7; TRBD1 is a possible D gene (6 bases). Trimming shortened V by 6 bases and J by 6 bases, and 12 bases separated the two germline ends. This CDR3 comprises 11 residues. Germline CDR1 reads DFQATT; CDR2 reads SNEGSKA (reference sequence). The CDR3: CSALTGFEQYF. CDR3 sequence (DNA): TGCAGTGCCCTAACAGGGTTCGAGCAGTACTTC.

This chain links TRBV7-9 with TRBJ1-2; the D gene is possibly TRBD1 (6 bases). This CDR3 has 16 residues. CDR1 and CDR2 (germline): SEHNR, FQNEAQ (reference sequence). The ends were cut back, 2 bases at V and 1 base at J, with 14 bases in the middle. The CDR3 protein is CASSLSRDTFNYGYTF. CDR3 nucleotide sequence: TGTGCCAGCAGCTTAAGTCGGGACACTTTTAACTATGGCTACACCTTC.

This clonotype was picked up many times. V is TRBV5-4 and J is TRBJ1-1, with TRBD1 matching over 7 bases. With V trimmed by 7 bases and J by 2 bases, 11 bases remained unmatched. Germline CDR1 and CDR2: SGHNT and YYREEE (reference sequence). The CDR3 is made up of 15 amino acids. In nucleotides, the CDR3 is TGTGCCAGCTTTAGACAGGGTCCTCGAAACACTGAAGCTTTCTTT. Amino acid sequence: CASFRQGPRNTEAFF.

This clonotype was counted ten times or more. This chain joins TRBV29-1 and TRBJ2-1; 15 bases agree with TRBD2. CDR1 and CDR2 from the germline V gene are SQVTM and ANQGSEA. The CDR3 is 14 residues long. The junction had 6 bases not matched to a gene; V was cut back by 3 bases and J by 12 bases. Written as DNA, the CDR3 is TGCAGCGTTGAGGGACTAGCGGGAGGCAAGGTGCAGTTCTTC. This codes for CSVEGLAGGKVQFF.

This clonotype was recorded many times. The rearrangement links TRBV6-6 to TRBJ2-1; 12 bases agree with TRBD2. The length of the CDR3 is 14 residues. V gave up 5 bases and J gave up 7 bases; unmatched junction bases: 3. CDR1 MNHNY and CDR2 SVGAGI come from the germline V gene (reference sequence). The CDR3 DNA sequence: TGTGCCAGCAGTATACTAGCGGGGGGTAATGAGCAGTTCTTC. Its protein product is CASSILAGGNEQFF.

This clonotype was seen ten or more times. The genes are TRBV6-5 and TRBJ1-1; D gene unclear. Germline V gene data show CDR1 as MNHEY and CDR2 as SVGAGI. This CDR3 region has 15 residues. V was shortened by 5 bases and J by 0 bases, with 13 bases between the two germline ends. DNA for the CDR3: TGTGCCAGCAGTCTCCTAGGGAGTGTGAACACTGAAGCTTTCTTT. It specifies CASSLLGSVNTEAFF.